Reported below is one T cell receptor (beta chain). Its specific antigen is unknown. One end of the junction fails to match germline, which may point to a read error. The data originate from a study of blood T cell repertoires in COVID-19 (dated by TCRdb to about 2020). For the wider study: Samples covering the acute and convalescent phases of COVID-19 were provided by collaborators in the United States, Italy and Spain. The prospective study material was composed of cDNA or gDNA derived from T cells, B-cell-depleted T cells, or PBMCs. The repertoires were released in a freely available public database meant as a resource for research on the immune response to SARS-CoV-2. Subjects who had been exposed to COVID-19, were actively infected with it, or had recovered from it provided the deeply sampled blood TCRbeta repertoires that made up the dataset. HLA class I and class II types, where available, came from metadata supplied by the sample provider rather than from assay-based typing. Nearly every sample came with metadata listing a de-identified subject ID, COVID-19 status, age in years and sex. The samples were drawn from the first 160 participants of the ongoing ImmuneRACE study and from over 950 subjects provided by 6 global collaborators. What the study reported, not specific to this receptor: How much clinical and demographic metadata was included differed by source and by participant, and the metadata was provided uncurated.

Collaborating institutions collected whole blood in K2EDTA tubes following their own protocols. For TCRbeta analysis, collaborator samples were shipped as frozen whole blood, as isolated PBMCs, or as DNA extracted from either sample type. TCRbeta CDR3 regions were amplified from genomic DNA using the immunoSEQ Assay, a bias-controlled multiplex PCR. Turning to the authors' computational methods: Within the assay, amplification of reference gene primers was used to estimate how many nucleated cells each sample contained. Sequence reads were collapsed and filtered to measure the absolute abundance of every unique TCRbeta CDR3 rearrangement. For each sample, productive Simpson clonality was calculated by taking the square root of Simpson's diversity index across productive rearrangements. TCRdb stores this immuneACCESS table with in-frame sequences only. Part of the clones is absent; in the studies checked, under half of the shortfall reflects unresolved V genes, and no reason is known for the rest. The DNA gave D and trimming, while V, J and clone size come from that table. In all, the sample holds about 59,000 clones, and 70% to 80% of those were seen once. Approximately 3.5% of the sample is held by the ten biggest clonotypes.

Its CDR3 holds 12 amino acids, cysteine through phenylalanine. CDR3 DNA only is kept here, 36 bases in frame from base 1. The TCR originated in a man aged 55 to 70 with acute or convalescent COVID-19. Recombination linked TRBV12-3 or TRBV12-4 to TRBJ2-7; TRBD1 is a possible D gene, resting on 5 matching bases. Sequencing was carried out using peripheral blood. The nucleotide sequence is given as TGTGCCAGCAGTTTATTCGAGACAGTCAGCGACTTC. Translated, this gives CASSLFETVSDF.